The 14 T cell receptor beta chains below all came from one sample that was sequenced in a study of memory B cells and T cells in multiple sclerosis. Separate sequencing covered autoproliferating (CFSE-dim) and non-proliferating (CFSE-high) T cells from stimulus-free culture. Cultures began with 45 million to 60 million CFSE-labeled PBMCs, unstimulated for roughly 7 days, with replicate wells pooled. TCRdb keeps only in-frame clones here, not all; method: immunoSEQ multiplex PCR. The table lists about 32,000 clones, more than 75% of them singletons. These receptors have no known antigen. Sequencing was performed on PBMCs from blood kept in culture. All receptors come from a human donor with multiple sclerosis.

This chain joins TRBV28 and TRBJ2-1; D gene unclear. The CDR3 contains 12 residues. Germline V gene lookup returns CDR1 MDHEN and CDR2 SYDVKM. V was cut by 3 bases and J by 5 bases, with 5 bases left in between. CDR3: CASSFWDNEQFF. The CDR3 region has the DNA TGTGCCAGCAGTTTCTGGGACAATGAGCAGTTCTTC.

CDR3 sequence: CASSRPGKSYEQYF. In DNA, the CDR3 is TGTGCCAGCAGCCGCCCAGGGAAAAGCTACGAGCAGTACTTC. This rearrangement joins TRBV6-6 to TRBJ2-7; perhaps TRBD1 as D (5 bases). V lost 6 bases to trimming and J lost 3 bases, with 15 bases between them. The CDR3 contains 14 residues. From germline, CDR1 is MNHNY and CDR2 SVGAGI (reference sequence).

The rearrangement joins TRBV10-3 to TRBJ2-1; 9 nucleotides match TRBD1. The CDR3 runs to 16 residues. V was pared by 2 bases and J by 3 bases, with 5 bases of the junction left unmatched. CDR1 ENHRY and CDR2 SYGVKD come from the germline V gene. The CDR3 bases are TGTGCCATCAGTGAGCCGGGACAGGGATTCTACAATGAGCAGTTCTTC. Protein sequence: CAISEPGQGFYNEQFF.

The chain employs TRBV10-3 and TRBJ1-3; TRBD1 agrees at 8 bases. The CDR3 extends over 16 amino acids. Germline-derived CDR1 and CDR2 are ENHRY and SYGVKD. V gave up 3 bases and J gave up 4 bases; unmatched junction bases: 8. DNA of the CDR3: TGTGCCATCAGTGAAGGACAGGGTATGGACGGAAACACCATATATTTT. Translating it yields CAISEGQGMDGNTIYF.

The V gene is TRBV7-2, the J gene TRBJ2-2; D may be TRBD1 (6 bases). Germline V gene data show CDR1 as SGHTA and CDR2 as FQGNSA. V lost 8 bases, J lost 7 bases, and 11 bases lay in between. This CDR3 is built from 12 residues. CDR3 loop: CASGQGRGELFF. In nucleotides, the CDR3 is TGTGCCAGCGGGCAGGGGCGCGGGGAGCTGTTTTTT.

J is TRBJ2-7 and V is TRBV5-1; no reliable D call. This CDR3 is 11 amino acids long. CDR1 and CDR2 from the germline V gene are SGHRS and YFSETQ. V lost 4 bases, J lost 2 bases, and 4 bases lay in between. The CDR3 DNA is TGCGCCAGCAGCAGTACCTACGAGCAGTACTTC. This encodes CASSSTYEQYF.

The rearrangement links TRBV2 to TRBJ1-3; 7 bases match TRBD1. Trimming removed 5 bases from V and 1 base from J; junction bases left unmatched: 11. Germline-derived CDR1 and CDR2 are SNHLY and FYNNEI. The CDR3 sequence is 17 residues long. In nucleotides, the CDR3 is TGTGCCAGCAGTAAACTATTGACAGGGCTATCTGGAAACACCATATATTTT. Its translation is CASSKLLTGLSGNTIYF.

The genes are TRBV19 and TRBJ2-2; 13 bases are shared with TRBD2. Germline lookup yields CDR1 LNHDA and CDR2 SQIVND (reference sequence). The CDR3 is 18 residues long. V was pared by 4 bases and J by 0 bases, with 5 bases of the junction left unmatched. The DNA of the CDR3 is TGTGCCAGTAGTACGGGGACTAGCGGGATATCGAACACCGGGGAGCTGTTTTTT. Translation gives CASSTGTSGISNTGELFF.

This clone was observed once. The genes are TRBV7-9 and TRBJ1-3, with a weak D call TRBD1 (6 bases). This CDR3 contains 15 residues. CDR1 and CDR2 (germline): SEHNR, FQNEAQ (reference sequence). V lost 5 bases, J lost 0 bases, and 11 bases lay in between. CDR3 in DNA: TGTGCCAGCAGCCAAACAGGGAACTCTGGAAACACCATATATTTT. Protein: CASSQTGNSGNTIYF.

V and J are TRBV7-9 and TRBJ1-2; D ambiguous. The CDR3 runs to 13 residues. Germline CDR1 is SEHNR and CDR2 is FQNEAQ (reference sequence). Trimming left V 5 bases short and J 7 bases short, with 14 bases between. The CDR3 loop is CASSQVGVAGYTF. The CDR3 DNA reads TGTGCCAGCAGCCAGGTGGGCGTGGCTGGCTACACCTTC.

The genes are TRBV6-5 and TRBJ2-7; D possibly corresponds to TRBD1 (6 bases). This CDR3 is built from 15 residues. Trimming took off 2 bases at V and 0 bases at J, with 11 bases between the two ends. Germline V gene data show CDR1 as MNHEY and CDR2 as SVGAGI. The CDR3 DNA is TGTGCCAGCAGTTACACTCCGGGACACTCCTACGAGCAGTACTTC. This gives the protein CASSYTPGHSYEQYF.

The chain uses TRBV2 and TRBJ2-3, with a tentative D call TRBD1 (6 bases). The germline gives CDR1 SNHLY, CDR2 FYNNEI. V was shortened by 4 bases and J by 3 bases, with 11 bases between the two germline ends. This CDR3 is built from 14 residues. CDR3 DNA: TGTGCCAGCAGTGTAGGGCAGGGGACAGATACGCAGTATTTT. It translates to CASSVGQGTDTQYF.

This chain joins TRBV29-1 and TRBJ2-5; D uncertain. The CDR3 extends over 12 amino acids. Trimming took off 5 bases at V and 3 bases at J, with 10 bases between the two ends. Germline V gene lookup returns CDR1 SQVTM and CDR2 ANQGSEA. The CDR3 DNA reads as TGCAGCGTTAGCCAGCAGGAAGAGACCCAGTACTTC. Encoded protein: CSVSQQEETQYF.

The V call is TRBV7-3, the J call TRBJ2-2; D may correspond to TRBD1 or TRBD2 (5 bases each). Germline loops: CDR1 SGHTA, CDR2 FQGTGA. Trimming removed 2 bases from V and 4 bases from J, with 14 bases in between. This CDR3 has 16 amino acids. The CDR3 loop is CASSLGGVGATGELFF. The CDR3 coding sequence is TGTGCCAGCAGCTTAGGCGGCGTCGGGGCCACCGGGGAGCTGTTTTTT.